Sequencing of this T cell receptor beta chain was carried out in a study of T-cell reconstitution after alpha-beta-depleted transplantation in children. The TCRbeta library incorporated unique molecular identifiers. TCRdb re-called the PCR reads through MiXCR, storing one row per CDR3 protein. The sample consists of 190,000 or so distinct CDR3 sequences, about 6.4% of them appearing once. The length of the CDR3 is 14 residues. V was pared by 6 bases and J by 10 bases, with 10 bases of the junction left unmatched. This clonotype was seen at least ten times. This receptor was obtained from a human donor who donated a stem cell graft to a child with Wiskott-Aldrich syndrome. Here the sequenced sample was PBMCs from the stem cell graft donor, taken from the stem cell graft. The V call is TRBV12-3 or TRBV12-4, the J call TRBJ2-1; 9 bases match TRBD1. CDR3 sequence: CASSGRDRVQEQFF. The CDR3 coding sequence is TGTGCCAGCAGCGGCCGGGACAGGGTACAGGAGCAGTTCTTC.